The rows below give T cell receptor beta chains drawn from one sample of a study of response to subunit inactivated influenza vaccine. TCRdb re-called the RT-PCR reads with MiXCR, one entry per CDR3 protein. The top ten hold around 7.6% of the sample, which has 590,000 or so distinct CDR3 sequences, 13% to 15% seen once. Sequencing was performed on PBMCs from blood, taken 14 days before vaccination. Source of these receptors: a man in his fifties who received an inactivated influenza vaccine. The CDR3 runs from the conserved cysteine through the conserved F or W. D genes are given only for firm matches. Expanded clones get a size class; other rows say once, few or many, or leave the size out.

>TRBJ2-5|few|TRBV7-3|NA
CASSLRLQLQRQETQYF
TGTGCCAGCAGCTTACGGCTGCAATTACAGCGGCAAGAGACCCAGTACTTC
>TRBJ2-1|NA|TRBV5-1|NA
CASRRDTSYNEQFF
TGCGCCAGCAGGCGGGACACTTCCTACAATGAGCAGTTCTTC
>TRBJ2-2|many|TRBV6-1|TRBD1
CASSRTGSGGELFF
TGTGCCAGCAGTAGGACAGGGAGTGGCGGGGAGCTGTTTTTT
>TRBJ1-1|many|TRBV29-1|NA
CSVDPGNTEAFF
TGCAGCGTTGATCCCGGGAACACTGAAGCTTTCTTT
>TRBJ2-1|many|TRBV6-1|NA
CASGRGFGDNEQFF
TGTGCCAGTGGTCGGGGGTTTGGGGACAATGAGCAGTTCTTC
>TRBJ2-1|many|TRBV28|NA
CASSFGRSFYNEQFF
TGTGCCAGCAGTTTCGGCCGTTCTTTCTACAATGAGCAGTTCTTC
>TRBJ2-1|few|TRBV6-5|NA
CASSYSRQLYSYNEQFF
TGTGCCAGCAGTTACTCGAGACAGCTTTACTCCTACAATGAGCAGTTCTTC
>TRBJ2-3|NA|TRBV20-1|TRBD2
CSASSGGSTDTQYF
TGCAGTGCTAGTAGCGGGGGAAGCACAGATACGCAGTATTTT
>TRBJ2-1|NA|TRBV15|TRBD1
CATSETGAPYNEQFF
TGTGCCACCAGCGAAACAGGGGCACCCTACAATGAGCAGTTCTTC
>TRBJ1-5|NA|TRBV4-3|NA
CASSLEAHSNQPQHF
TGCGCCAGCAGCCTAGAGGCTCATAGCAATCAGCCCCAGCATTTT
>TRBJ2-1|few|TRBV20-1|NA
CSANTGRSYNEQFF
TGCAGTGCTAATACCGGGCGCTCCTACAATGAGCAGTTCTTC
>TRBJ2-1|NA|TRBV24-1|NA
CATGYADYNEQFF
TGTGCCACCGGGTACGCGGACTACAATGAGCAGTTCTTC
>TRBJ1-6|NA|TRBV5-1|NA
CASSSGTTYNSPLHF
TGCGCCAGCAGCTCCGGGACAACTTATAATTCACCCCTCCACTTT
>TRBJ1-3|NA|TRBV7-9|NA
CASSSAWENGNTIYF
TGTGCCAGCAGCTCAGCTTGGGAAAATGGAAACACCATATATTTT
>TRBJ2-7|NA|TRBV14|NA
CASSPRETYEQYF
TGTGCCAGCAGCCCCAGGGAAACCTACGAGCAGTACTTC
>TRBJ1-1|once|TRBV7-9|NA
CASSSRLLEGSTEAFF
TGTGCCAGCAGCTCACGTTTACTGGAAGGGTCCACTGAAGCTTTCTTT
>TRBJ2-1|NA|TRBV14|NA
CASSQHRGSGEQFF
TGTGCCAGCAGCCAACATAGGGGGTCGGGCGAGCAGTTCTTC
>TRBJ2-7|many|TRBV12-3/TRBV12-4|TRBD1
CASSFGTGPYEQYF
TGTGCCAGCAGTTTCGGGACAGGGCCCTACGAGCAGTACTTC